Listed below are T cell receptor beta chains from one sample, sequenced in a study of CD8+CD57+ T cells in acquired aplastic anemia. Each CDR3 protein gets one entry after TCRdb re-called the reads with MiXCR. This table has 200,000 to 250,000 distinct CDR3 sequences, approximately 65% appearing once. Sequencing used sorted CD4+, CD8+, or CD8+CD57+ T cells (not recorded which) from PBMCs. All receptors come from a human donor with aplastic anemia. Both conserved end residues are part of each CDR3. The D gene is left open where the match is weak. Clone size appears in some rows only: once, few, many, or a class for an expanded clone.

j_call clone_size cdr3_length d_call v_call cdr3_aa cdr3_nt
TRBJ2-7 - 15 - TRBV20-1 CSASTPGHSSYEQYF TGCAGTGCTAGTACCCCGGGACACAGCTCCTACGAGCAGTACTTC
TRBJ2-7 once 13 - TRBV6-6 CASSYGSRPEQYF TGTGCCAGCAGTTACGGGTCCAGACCTGAGCAGTACTTC
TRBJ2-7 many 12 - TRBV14 CASSQLGYEQYF TGTGCCAGCAGCCAATTGGGCTACGAGCAGTACTTC
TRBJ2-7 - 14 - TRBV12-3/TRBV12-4 CASSRSVASYEQYF TGTGCCAGCAGTAGATCCGTTGCCTCCTACGAGCAGTACTTC
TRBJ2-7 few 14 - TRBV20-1 CSARKDGGSYEQYF TGCAGTGCTAGAAAGGACGGGGGATCCTACGAGCAGTACTTC
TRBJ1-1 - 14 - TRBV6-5 CASSYWTTNTEASF TGTGCCAGCAGTTACTGGACAACGAACACTGAAGCTTCCTTT
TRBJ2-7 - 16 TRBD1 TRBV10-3 CAISEGATTGLYEQYF TGTGCCATCAGTGAAGGGGCAACGACAGGGTTATACGAGCAGTACTTC
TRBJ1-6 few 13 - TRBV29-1 CSVGGGFNSPLHF TGCAGCGTTGGGGGGGGATTCAATTCACCCCTCCACTTT
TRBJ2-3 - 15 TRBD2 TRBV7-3 CASSQDGTSSDTRYF TGTGCCAGCAGCCAAGACGGGACTAGTTCAGATACGCGGTATTTT
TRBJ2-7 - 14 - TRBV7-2 CASSLALGRREQYF TGTGCCAGCAGCTTAGCGCTAGGCAGACGCGAGCAGTACTTC
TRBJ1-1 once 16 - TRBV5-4 CASSLGQEEMNTEAFF TGTGCCAGCAGCTTGGGGCAGGAAGAGATGAACACTGAAGCTTTCTTT
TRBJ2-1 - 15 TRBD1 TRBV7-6 CASSLGQGDYNEQFF TGTGCCAGCAGCTTAGGGCAGGGGGACTACAATGAGCAGTTCTTC
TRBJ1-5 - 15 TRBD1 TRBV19 CATNDAGTGNQPQHF TGTGCCACCAACGACGCCGGGACAGGGAATCAGCCCCAGCATTTT
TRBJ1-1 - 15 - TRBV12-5 CASGLVVSANTEAFF TGTGCTAGTGGTTTGGTAGTGTCAGCGAACACTGAAGCTTTCTTT
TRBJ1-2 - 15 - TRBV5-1 CASSLGAGMDYGYTF TGTGCCAGCAGCTTAGGCGCAGGGATGGACTATGGCTACACCTTC
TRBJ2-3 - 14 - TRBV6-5 CASSYRVRSDTQYF TGTGCCAGCAGTTACCGAGTACGGTCAGATACGCAGTATTTT
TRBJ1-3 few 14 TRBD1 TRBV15 CATSAGGTGNTIYF TGTGCCACCAGCGCAGGGGGTACTGGAAACACCATATATTTT
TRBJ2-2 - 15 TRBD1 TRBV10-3 CAISEMTGPTGELFF TGTGCCATCAGTGAGATGACAGGGCCCACCGGGGAGCTGTTTTTT
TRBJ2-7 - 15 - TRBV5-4 CASSLEGRRSYEQYF TGTGCCAGCAGCTTGGAGGGCCGCCGCTCCTACGAGCAGTACTTC
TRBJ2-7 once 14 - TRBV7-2 CASSKDSRSYEQYF TGTGCCAGCAGCAAGGACAGTCGCTCCTACGAGCAGTACTTC
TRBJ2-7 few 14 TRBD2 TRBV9 CASSVAAGAREQYF TGTGCCAGCAGCGTAGCAGCGGGGGCCCGGGAGCAGTACTTC
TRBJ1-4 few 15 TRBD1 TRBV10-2 CASSESPGGIEKLFF TGCGCCAGCAGTGAGTCCCCAGGGGGCATTGAAAAACTGTTTTTT
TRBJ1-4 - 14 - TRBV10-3 CARSWIGANERLFF TGTGCCCGCAGTTGGATAGGGGCTAATGAAAGACTGTTTTTT
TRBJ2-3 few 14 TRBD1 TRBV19 CASSGQGLADTQYF TGTGCCAGTAGCGGACAGGGACTCGCAGATACGCAGTATTTT
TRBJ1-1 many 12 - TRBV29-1 CSVVSENTEAFF TGCAGCGTTGTATCCGAGAACACTGAAGCTTTCTTT
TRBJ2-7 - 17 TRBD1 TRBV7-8 CASSLIPGTGGAYEQYF TGTGCCAGCAGCTTAATACCAGGGACAGGCGGGGCCTACGAGCAGTACTTC
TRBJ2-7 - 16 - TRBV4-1 CASSQALATYSYEQYF TGCGCCAGCAGCCAAGCCCTGGCCACGTACTCCTACGAGCAGTACTTC
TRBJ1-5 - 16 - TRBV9 CASSSRPWQGNQPQHF TGTGCCAGCAGTTCTCGTCCCTGGCAGGGAAATCAGCCCCAGCATTTT
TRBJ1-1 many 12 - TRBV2 CASSPLRTEAFF TGTGCCAGCAGTCCCCTTAGAACTGAAGCTTTCTTT
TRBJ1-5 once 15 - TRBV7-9 CASSLAGTQNQPQHF TGTGCCAGCAGCTTAGCGGGGACACAGAATCAGCCCCAGCATTTT
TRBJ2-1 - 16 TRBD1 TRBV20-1 CSANPGQGIVYNEQFF TGCAGTGCTAATCCGGGACAGGGTATCGTCTACAATGAGCAGTTCTTC
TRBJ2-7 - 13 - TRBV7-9 CASSYRNTYEQYF TGTGCCAGCAGCTATCGAAACACCTACGAGCAGTACTTC
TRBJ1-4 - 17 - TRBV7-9 CASSPIAGGGFNEKLFF TGTGCCAGCAGCCCCATAGCGGGGGGGGGCTTTAATGAAAAACTGTTTTTT
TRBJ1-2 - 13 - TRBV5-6 CASSFPDSYGYTF TGTGCCAGCAGTTTCCCCGACAGCTATGGCTACACCTTC
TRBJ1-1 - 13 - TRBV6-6 CASSMPGDTEAFF TGTGCCAGCAGTATGCCAGGGGACACTGAAGCTTTCTTT
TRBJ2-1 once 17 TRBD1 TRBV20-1 CSARSPTGGEAYNEQFF TGCAGTGCTAGATCGCCCACAGGGGGCGAAGCCTACAATGAGCAGTTCTTC
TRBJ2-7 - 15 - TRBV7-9 CASSFRFGDYFEQYF TGTGCCAGCAGCTTCCGATTTGGAGATTACTTCGAGCAGTACTTC
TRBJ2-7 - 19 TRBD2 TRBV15 CATSREGLAGGNPTFEQYF TGTGCCACCAGCAGAGAGGGACTAGCGGGGGGGAATCCTACGTTTGAGCAGTACTTC
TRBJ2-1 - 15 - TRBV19 CASSMKQGAYNEQFF TGTGCCAGTAGTATGAAACAGGGAGCCTACAATGAGCAGTTCTTC
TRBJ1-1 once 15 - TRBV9 CASSKRGGEDTEAFF TGTGCCAGCAGCAAACGGGGGGGAGAGGACACTGAAGCTTTCTTT
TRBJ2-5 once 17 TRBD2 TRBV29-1 CSAAGQTSGRMGETQYF TGCAGCGCCGCCGGTCAGACTAGCGGGAGGATGGGAGAGACCCAGTACTTC
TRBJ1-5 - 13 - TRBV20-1 CSARVQTNQPQHF TGCAGTGCTAGAGTGCAGACAAATCAGCCCCAGCATTTT
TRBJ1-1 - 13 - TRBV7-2 CASSSGQRTEAFF TGTGCCAGCAGCTCAGGGCAACGAACTGAAGCTTTCTTT
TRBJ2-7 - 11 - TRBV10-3 CAISDTYEQYF TGTGCCATCAGCGACACCTACGAGCAGTACTTC
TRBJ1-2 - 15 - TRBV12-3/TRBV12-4 CASSLSLQGSSGYTF TGTGCCAGCAGCTTAAGTTTGCAGGGGTCTAGTGGCTACACCTTC
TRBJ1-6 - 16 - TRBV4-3 CASSQALTQGGSPLHF TGCGCCAGCAGCCAAGCTCTTACCCAGGGAGGATCACCCCTCCACTTT
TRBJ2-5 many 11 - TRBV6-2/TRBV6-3 CASSYWETQYF TGTGCCAGCAGTTACTGGGAGACCCAGTACTTC
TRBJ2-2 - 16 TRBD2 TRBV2 CASSLLAGVLTGELFF TGTGCCAGCAGTCTACTAGCGGGAGTCCTCACCGGGGAGCTGTTTTTT
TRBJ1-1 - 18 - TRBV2 CASSAGRRTGASGTEAFF TGTGCCAGCAGTGCGGGTCGGAGGACTGGGGCGTCGGGTACTGAAGCTTTCTTT
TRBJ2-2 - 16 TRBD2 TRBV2 CASTRTGTRNTGELFF TGTGCCAGCACCCGAACCGGGACTAGGAACACCGGGGAGCTGTTTTTT
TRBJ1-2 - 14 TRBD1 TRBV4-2 CASSLEGQSYGYTF TGTGCCAGCAGCTTGGAGGGACAGAGCTATGGCTACACCTTC
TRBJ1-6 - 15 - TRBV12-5 CASGLGQGRHSPLHF TGTGCTAGTGGTTTGGGGCAGGGGAGACATTCACCCCTCCACTTT
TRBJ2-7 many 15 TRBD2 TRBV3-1 CASSHPGGAIAEQYF TGTGCCAGCAGCCACCCCGGGGGGGCCATCGCCGAGCAGTACTTC
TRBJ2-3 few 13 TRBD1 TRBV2 CATGTGVPDTQYF TGTGCCACCGGGACAGGGGTTCCCGATACGCAGTATTTT
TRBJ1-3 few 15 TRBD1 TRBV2 CASSASTGVGNTIYF TGTGCCAGCAGTGCCTCGACAGGGGTCGGAAACACCATATATTTT
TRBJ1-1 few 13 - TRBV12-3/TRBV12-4 CASSLWGNTEAFF TGTGCCAGCAGTTTATGGGGGAACACTGAAGCTTTCTTT
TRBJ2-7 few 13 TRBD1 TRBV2 CASSQTGAYEQYF TGTGCCAGCAGTCAGACAGGGGCTTACGAGCAGTACTTC
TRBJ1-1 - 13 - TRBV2 CASSLKLTTEAFF TGTGCCAGCAGTTTAAAGCTTACTACTGAAGCTTTCTTT
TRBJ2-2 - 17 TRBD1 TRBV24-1 CATSDLSPGQGHGELFF TGTGCCACCAGTGATTTGAGTCCGGGACAGGGACACGGGGAGCTGTTTTTT
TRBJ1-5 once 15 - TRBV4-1 CASRQGTDSNQPQHF TGCGCCAGCAGGCAGGGGACGGATAGCAATCAGCCCCAGCATTTT